The T cell receptor beta chain under discussion was sequenced for a study of T-cell reconstitution after alpha-beta-depleted transplantation in children. Unique molecular identifiers were incorporated during preparation of the TCRbeta library. TCRdb itself ran the PCR reads through MiXCR, one entry per CDR3 protein. The table records approximately 800,000 distinct CDR3 sequences, around 15% of them present only once. Germline V gene sequence: CDR1 SGHAT, CDR2 FQDESV (reference sequence). This CDR3 has 20 amino acids. V lost 0 bases and J lost 3, with 26 bases in between. This clonotype was recorded a few times.

Sequenced here: PBMCs, mostly from graft donor cells, sampled 360 days after TCRalphabeta/CD19-depleted stem cell transplant. The receptor was derived from a male patient younger than 18 who had a stem cell transplant for acute lymphoblastic leukemia, so the T cells may come from the graft donor. The chain carries TRBV11-1 and TRBJ2-5, with a weak D call TRBD2 (6 bases). The CDR3 spells CASSLALRRDQLAYEETQYF. For the CDR3, the DNA is TGTGCCAGCAGCTTAGCGCTCCGGCGGGACCAGCTAGCCTACGAAGAGACCCAGTACTTC.